This T cell receptor (beta chain) originates from a study of T cell repertoires in cytomegalovirus infection. TCRdb analysed the reads with MiXCR anew, one entry per CDR3 protein. The sample yields approximately 490,000 distinct CDR3 sequences, approximately 10% seen once. The CDR3 sequence is 14 residues long. V lost 5 bases and J lost 3, with 14 bases in between. Germline-derived CDR1 and CDR2 are SEHNR and FQNEAQ (reference sequence). In its sample, this clonotype was seen many times. Its antigen is still unknown. Study results and limitations: HLA-C-restricted, CMV-specific TCR beta clonotypes were dominant ex vivo.

Sequencing used PBMCs. The clonotype was recovered from a human donor in good health (CMV status not recorded). Some clones in this sample may be carry-over from other donors' samples. This rearrangement joins TRBV7-9 to TRBJ2-7; D may correspond to TRBD1 or TRBD2 (5 bases each). CDR3 sequence: CASSDPGRFYEQYF. CDR3 bases: TGTGCCAGCAGCGACCCGGGACGCTTCTACGAGCAGTACTTC.